This T cell receptor beta chain was captured by sequencing in a study of siplizumab effects on memory and regulatory T cells. The length of the CDR3 is 15 residues. The V segment lost 7 bases and the J segment 4 bases; nucleotides outside the gene matches: 7. Germline assignment: CDR1 MNHNY and CDR2 SVGAGI (reference sequence). Sequencing was performed with immunoSEQ multiplex PCR; in TCRdb, only in-frame clones are kept and a portion is missing. Here the sample spans about 110,000 clones, roughly nine tenths being singletons. The chain is built from TRBV6-6 and TRBJ1-4; 9 bases fit TRBD1. This clonotype originated in a human donor in good health. Sequences were obtained from Tregs sorted from blood. The CDR3 region is CASNTGTGINEKLFF. The CDR3, as DNA: TGTGCCAGCAACACCGGGACAGGGATTAATGAAAAACTGTTTTTT.